This passage covers 24 T cell receptor beta chains from one sample sequenced in a study of blood T cell repertoires in COVID-19. Profiled with immunoSEQ multiplex PCR; TCRdb holds only in-frame clones, not every one. The sample has 250,000 to 300,000 clones, more than 75% seen once. The sample taken for sequencing was peripheral blood. These receptor sequences come from a woman between 40 and 55 years old who had recovered from COVID-19.

The chain links TRBV21-1 to TRBJ1-4; no DNA check was done on the table's D call, TRBD1. TRBV21-1 is labeled a pseudogene. This CDR3 has 16 residues. The CDR3 spells CASSKRQGASYEKLFF. The DNA for the CDR3 is TGTGCCAGCAGCAAACGACAGGGGGCATCCTACGAAAAACTGTTTTTT.

The chain combines TRBV12-5 with TRBJ1-5; 9 bases align to TRBD1. After removal of 1 base from V and 14 bases from J, the junction contained 3 bases not matched to a gene. The length of the CDR3 is 12 residues. Germline assignment: CDR1 LGHNT and CDR2 FRNRAP. The CDR3 sequence: CASGLGRDREHF. DNA of the CDR3: TGTGCTAGTGGTTTGGGCCGGGACAGGGAGCATTTT.

Only a few counts were recorded for this clone. The J gene is TRBJ1-6, the V gene TRBV5-1; TRBD1 might be the D (6 bases). V lost 3 bases and J 8 bases, leaving 12 bases between the germline ends. Germline V gene sequence: CDR1 SGHRS, CDR2 YFSETQ. The length of the CDR3 is 14 residues. The CDR3 DNA is TGCGCCAGCAGCTCCCCGGACAGAGATTCACCCCTCCACTTT. Amino acids: CASSSPDRDSPLHF.

This chain joins TRBV5-4 and TRBJ2-5; 12 nucleotides match TRBD2. Trimming removed 4 bases from V and 5 bases from J; junction bases left unmatched: 3. The CDR3 covers 14 residues. CDR1 is SGHNT, CDR2 YYREEE, per germline (reference sequence). The CDR3 DNA reads TGTGCCAGCAGCCTAGCGGGGGGGATGGAGACCCAGTACTTC. Translation: CASSLAGGMETQYF.

The V and J genes are TRBV12-5 and TRBJ2-3; no firm D call. The CDR3 has 13 residues. The germline V gene has CDR1 LGHNT and CDR2 FRNRAP. Trimming took off 7 bases at V and 3 bases at J, with 11 bases between the two ends. In DNA form, the CDR3 reads TGTGCTAGTGCTCCACCCGGGACAGATACGCAGTATTTT. It yields the protein CASAPPGTDTQYF.

The chain joins TRBV13 to TRBJ2-3, with TRBD2 matching 8 bases. Trimming at V came to 5 bases and at J to 2 bases, leaving 9 bases not matched to a gene. CDR1 and CDR2 from the germline V gene are PRHDT and FYEKMQ (reference sequence). The CDR3 covers 16 residues. Here the CDR3 DNA reads TGTGCCAGCAGCGTTCCCGGGACTAGGCCCACAGATACGCAGTATTTT. Its translation: CASSVPGTRPTDTQYF.

This chain joins TRBV11-2 and TRBJ2-7; 12 positions agree with TRBD2. The ends lost 5 bases at V and 5 bases at J; junction bases unmatched: 10. CDR3 length: 16 amino acids. Germline V gives CDR1 SGHAT, CDR2 FQNNGV. This CDR3 is CASSIRYSSGGDEQYF. Written as DNA, the CDR3 is TGTGCCAGCAGCATTCGCTACTCTAGCGGGGGGGACGAGCAGTACTTC. Full variable domain (rest looked up from reference TRBV11-2 and TRBJ2-7): EAGVAQSPRYKIIEKRQSVAFWCNPISGHATLYWYQQILGQGPKLLIQFQNNGVVDDSQLPKDRFSAERLKGVDSTLKIQPAKLEDSAVYLCASSIRYSSGGDEQYFGPGTRLTVT.

The rearrangement uses TRBV6-5 and TRBJ2-1, with 8 bases lining up with TRBD2. CDR3 length: 16 residues. After removal of 4 bases from V and 0 bases from J, the junction contained 5 bases not matched to a gene. Germline V gene lookup returns CDR1 MNHEY and CDR2 SVGAGI. This CDR3 is CASSSTGGASYNEQFF. CDR3 in DNA: TGTGCCAGCAGTTCCACGGGGGGGGCCTCCTACAATGAGCAGTTCTTC.

The rearrangement links TRBV28 to TRBJ1-2, with a tentative D call TRBD1 (5 bases). The V end was cut by 6 bases, the J end by 7 bases, with 12 bases between. Germline CDR1 MDHEN, CDR2 SYDVKM. This CDR3 is built from 12 residues. The CDR3 DNA is TGTGCCAGCAGGGCAGGGAGGGGTGGCTACACCTTC. Its protein is CASRAGRGGYTF.

In this sample, this clone turned up a few times. The V gene is TRBV11-3, the J gene TRBJ2-7, with D tentatively TRBD1 (6 bases). Germline lookup yields CDR1 SGHNT and CDR2 YENEEA. V was clipped by 5 bases and J by 1 base, with 18 bases between them. The CDR3 is made up of 16 amino acids. The CDR3 reads CASSMAPDSISYEQYF. The CDR3 nucleotides are TGTGCCAGCAGCATGGCCCCGGACAGTATATCCTACGAGCAGTACTTC.

The chain is built from TRBV20-1 and TRBJ2-3; D is undetermined. The CDR3 is 14 residues long. CDR1 and CDR2 (germline): DFQATT, SNEGSKA (reference sequence). Trimming shortened V by 3 bases and J by 0 bases, and 10 bases separated the two germline ends. CDR3 in amino acids: CSASGRSSTDTQYF. The CDR3 DNA is TGCAGTGCTAGTGGTCGTTCTAGCACAGATACGCAGTATTTT.

The chain links TRBV2 to TRBJ2-7; D not certain. The CDR3 is made up of 15 amino acids. Germline V CDR1 and CDR2: SNHLY, FYNNEI. V lost 2 bases, J lost 0 bases, and 11 bases lay in between. CDR3 coding DNA: TGTGCCAGCAGTGAAATGACTGCCAGCTCCTACGAGCAGTACTTC. This translates into CASSEMTASSYEQYF. The whole variable domain, remainder taken from reference TRBV2 and TRBJ2-7, is EPEVTQTPSHQVTQMGQEVILRCVPISNHLYFYWYRQILGQKVEFLVSFYNNEISEKSEIFDDQFSVERPDGSNFTLKIRSTKLEDSAMYFCASSEMTASSYEQYFGPGTRLTVT.

This clone was found once. This rearrangement joins TRBV5-1 to TRBJ2-1, with D possibly being TRBD1 (6 bases). The CDR3 runs 14 residues. Germline CDR1 SGHRS, CDR2 YFSETQ. Trimming pared 6 bases from V and 0 bases from J, leaving 10 bases between. The CDR3 is CASIGDISYNEQFF. For the CDR3, the DNA is TGCGCCAGCATCGGGGACATCTCCTACAATGAGCAGTTCTTC.

The chain has TRBV7-6 and TRBJ1-6, with 11 positions matching TRBD1. In germline, CDR1 is SGHVS, CDR2 FNYEAQ. Trimming took 1 base from V and 0 from J; bases not matched to a gene: 5. The CDR3 totals 19 residues. The CDR3 nucleotides are TGTGCCAGCAGCTTAGAGGGACAGGGGGGACTCTCCTATAATTCACCCCTCCACTTT. Translation gives CASSLEGQGGLSYNSPLHF.

CDR3 nucleotide sequence: TGTGCCAGCAGTTGGACTAGCGGAGGGGAGACCCAGTACTTC. Translating gives CASSWTSGGETQYF. The chain combines TRBV27 with TRBJ2-5; 10 bases are shared with TRBD2. This CDR3 contains 14 residues. V shed 4 bases, J shed 5 bases, and the junction held 4 bases outside the gene matches. Per germline, CDR1 MNHEY and CDR2 SMNVEV (reference sequence).

The chain joins TRBV7-9 to TRBJ2-7; D unclear. Trimming left V 5 bases short and J 3 bases short, with 14 bases between. The V gene's germline CDR1 is SEHNR and CDR2 FQNEAQ (reference sequence). This CDR3 region has 14 residues. The CDR3 sequence: CASSPPVPYYEQYF. CDR3 DNA: TGTGCCAGCAGCCCCCCCGTGCCCTACTACGAGCAGTACTTC.

V and J are TRBV6-5 and TRBJ1-2; the D is unclear. The germline V gene encodes CDR1 MNHEY and CDR2 SVGAGI. CDR3 length equals 14 residues. V lost 5 bases to trimming and J lost 4 bases, with 14 bases between them. For the CDR3, the DNA is TGTGCCAGCAGTAGGTCCTTCGGGTCCTATGGCTACACCTTC. This gives the protein CASSRSFGSYGYTF.

This chain connects TRBV29-1 to TRBJ1-3; 8 bases are a match to TRBD1. Germline V CDR1 and CDR2: SQVTM, ANQGSEA. The CDR3 runs to 14 residues. Trimming removed 5 bases from V and 0 bases from J; junction bases left unmatched: 3. CDR3 sequence (DNA): TGCAGCGTTTCAGGGGGCTTCTCTGGAAACACCATATATTTT. Translated: CSVSGGFSGNTIYF.

This chain uses TRBV2 with TRBJ2-7; 10 bases fit TRBD2. CDR3 length: 15 residues. J gave up 3 bases and V 2 bases, and 4 bases lay outside the gene matches. From germline, CDR1 is SNHLY and CDR2 FYNNEI. The CDR3 region has the DNA TGTGCCAGCAGTGAAAAGCGGGGGGGCTACTACGAGCAGTACTTC. Translation gives CASSEKRGGYYEQYF.

The rearrangement uses TRBV7-2 and TRBJ1-2, with 8 bases lining up with TRBD1. Germline CDR1 reads SGHTA; CDR2 reads FQGNSA. The CDR3 length is 13 residues. Unmatched junction bases numbered 6, after V lost 5 bases and J lost 7 bases. The CDR3 loop is CASSADRVGGYTF. The CDR3, as DNA: TGTGCCAGCAGCGCGGACAGGGTCGGTGGCTACACCTTC.

This clone was recorded only once. The CDR3 protein is CASSWDRTGGYTF. CDR3 in DNA: TGTGCCAGCAGCTGGGACAGGACGGGGGGCTACACCTTC. V gene TRBV5-6 combines with J gene TRBJ1-2; 8 nucleotides align to TRBD1. V shed 3 bases and J 8 bases; nucleotides not matched to a gene: 6. The CDR3 extends over 13 amino acids. The germline V gene has CDR1 SGHDT and CDR2 YYEEEE.

V and J are TRBV6-5 and TRBJ1-2; D ambiguous. Germline CDR1 MNHEY, CDR2 SVGAGI. Trimming shortened V by 2 bases and J by 1 base, and 5 bases separated the two germline ends. This CDR3 region has 13 residues. The CDR3 nucleotides read TGTGCCAGCAGTTACGGCAATAACTATGGCTACACCTTC. It specifies CASSYGNNYGYTF.

The chain carries TRBV5-5 and TRBJ1-2; perhaps TRBD1 as D (6 bases). CDR3 size: 15 residues. The germline V gene has CDR1 SGHKS and CDR2 YYEKEE (reference sequence). V lost 2 bases and J lost 0, with 11 bases in between. The DNA for the CDR3 is TGTGCCAGCAGCTTCGCGGACAGTGCTAACTATGGCTACACCTTC. Amino acid sequence: CASSFADSANYGYTF.

V and J are TRBV5-6 and TRBJ2-5, with D perhaps TRBD2 (5 bases). V lost 0 bases and J lost 5, with 8 bases in between. CDR3 length: 13 amino acids. Germline CDR1 reads SGHDT; CDR2 reads YYEEEE. DNA for the CDR3: TGTGCCAGCAGCTTGGGAGGGATGGAGACCCAGTACTTC. This sequence encodes CASSLGGMETQYF.